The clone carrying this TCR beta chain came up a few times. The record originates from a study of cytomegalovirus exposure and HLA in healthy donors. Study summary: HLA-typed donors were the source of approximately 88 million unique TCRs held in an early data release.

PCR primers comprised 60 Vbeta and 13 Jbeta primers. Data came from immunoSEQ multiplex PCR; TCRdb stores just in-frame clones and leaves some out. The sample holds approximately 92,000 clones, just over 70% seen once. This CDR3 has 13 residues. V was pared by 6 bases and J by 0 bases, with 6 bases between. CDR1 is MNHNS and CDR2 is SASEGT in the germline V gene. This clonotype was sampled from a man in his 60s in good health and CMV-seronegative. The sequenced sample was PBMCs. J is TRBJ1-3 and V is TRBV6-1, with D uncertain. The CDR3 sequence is CASRIYSGNTIYF. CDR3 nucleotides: TGTGCCAGCAGGATCTACTCTGGAAACACCATATATTTT.